A selection of T cell receptor beta chains follows, all from one sample in a study of T cells expressing NK-cell markers. TCRdb processed the 5' RACE reads again and assigns one entry to each CDR3 protein, with no DNA. The sample table includes about 180,000 distinct CDR3 sequences. The material sequenced was blood T cells: a sorted CD56 or NKG2C T cell subset, CD4+ or CD8+ T cells, or bulk PBMC T cells (not recorded which). All receptors come from a man aged 18 to 70 in good health. The CDR3 runs from the conserved cysteine through the conserved F or W.

v_gene,j_gene,CDR3aa
TRBV12-5,TRBJ2-5,CASGLGSEETQYF
TRBV7-9,TRBJ2-1,CASSFFSSTSSYNEQFF
TRBV11-1,TRBJ2-5,CASSSGLAGGPFETQYF
TRBV7-9,TRBJ1-2,CASSSGGADGYTF
TRBV13,TRBJ2-1,CASHQRGDYNEQFF
TRBV6-5,TRBJ2-2,CASSLSAEGANSGELFF
TRBV6-2/TRBV6-3,TRBJ2-7,CASLTGDSYEQYF
TRBV7-8,TRBJ2-1,CASSYYTGGLGNEQFF
TRBV15,TRBJ1-1,CATSAGLRSEAFF
TRBV7-2,TRBJ1-2,CASSLADNQRGYTF
TRBV4-2,TRBJ2-1,CASSQDKGRDEQFF
TRBV29-1,TRBJ1-1,CSVYEGNTEAFF